This TCR beta chain was identified during a study of blood T cell repertoires in COVID-19. Study background: Acute and convalescent COVID-19 samples came from the United States, Italy and Spain. PBMCs, B-cell-depleted T cells, or T cells were the source of the cDNA or gDNA that made up the material.

In the authors' workflow: From reference gene primer amplification, estimates of nucleated cell counts were derived. TCRdb's copy holds only in-frame clones and misses some; the assay was immunoSEQ multiplex PCR. V and J calls and clone size are copied from that table; D and trimming were computed from the DNA. The sample has over 200,000 clones, roughly nine tenths seen once. Material: peripheral blood. This clonotype was sampled from a middle-aged man with active or convalescent COVID-19.

As DNA, the CDR3 is TGTGCCAGTAGTAACCCGGCCAGGGGTATTAGGTCGGAGGGCTACACCTTC. The encoded protein is CASSNPARGIRSEGYTF. The chain uses TRBV19 and TRBJ1-2; weak D call: TRBD1 (6 bases). Trimming pared 4 bases from V and 8 bases from J, leaving 26 bases between. The CDR3 spans 17 residues. Looked up from germline, CDR1 is LNHDA and CDR2 is SQIVND (reference sequence).